This T cell receptor beta chain emerged from a study of T cell clonality in common variable immunodeficiency. Points from the study as a whole: In common variable immunodeficiency, TCR beta chains reportedly carried fewer deletions and N-nucleotide insertions.

CDR1 and CDR2 from the germline V gene are SGHTA and FQGNSA. This CDR3 has 14 residues. J gave up 9 bases and V 2 bases, and 7 bases lay outside the gene matches. The protocol was immunoSEQ multiplex PCR, while the TCRdb copy is restricted to in-frame clones and leaves out a portion. Observed are some 42,000 clones, no singletons, with the top ten taking roughly 6%. The sample holds a few counts of this clone. What it binds is unknown. The read terminates 3 residues ahead of where the CDR3 ends, so the germline J gene completes it. The receptor comes from a human donor with common variable immunodeficiency. The sequenced sample was peripheral blood mononuclear cells. The chain employs TRBV7-2 and TRBJ2-1; TRBD2 agrees at 7 bases. The DNA read from the CDR3 is TGTGCCAGCAGCTTACCCCAGCGGGGTACTGAG. The encoded protein is CASSLPQRGTE. The complete CDR3 sequence is CASSLPQRGTEQFF.